The 21 T cell receptor beta chains given below trace back to one sample, sequenced in a study of human thymus T cells. Sequenced by immunoSEQ multiplex PCR; TCRdb stores in-frame clones only, minus some. The repertoire consists of under 150,000 clones, with more than 90% occurring once and the leading ten covering around 0.025%. Thymus specimens were resections from corrective heart surgery. Material: thymus tissue. The receptors were sampled from a boy in the first two years of life with a congenital heart defect but otherwise immunologically healthy.

The chain carries TRBV30 and TRBJ1-4; 10 nucleotides align to TRBD1. Trimming cost V 4 bases and J 7 bases; bases outside gene matches: 15. This CDR3 region has 17 residues. Germline V gene sequence: CDR1 GTSNPN, CDR2 SVGIG (reference sequence). DNA for the CDR3: TGTGCCTGGAAAGAACAGGACAGGGGGGTTGTAATTGAAAAACTGTTTTTT. Translation gives CAWKEQDRGVVIEKLFF.

This clone was seen more than once but under ten times. The J gene is TRBJ1-4, the V gene TRBV19; D not certain. Looked up from germline, CDR1 is LNHDA and CDR2 is SQIVND (reference sequence). Trimming pared 8 bases from V and 12 bases from J, leaving 13 bases between. The CDR3 covers 11 residues. The CDR3 DNA follows: TGTGCCAGTGGCCAAGGCGGGGAACTGTTTTTT. Its protein is CASGQGGELFF.

The chain links TRBV7-2 to TRBJ2-7, with 15 bases that match TRBD2. The V gene end was trimmed by 3 bases and the J gene end by 6 bases; junction bases not matched to a gene: 15. Germline lookup yields CDR1 SGHTA and CDR2 FQGNSA. The length of the CDR3 is 19 residues. CDR3 region: CASSFLKWTSGGAPLEQYF. The CDR3 DNA sequence: TGTGCCAGCAGCTTCCTTAAATGGACTAGCGGGGGGGCGCCTCTCGAGCAGTACTTC.

V is TRBV11-2 and J is TRBJ1-6, with 7 bases fitting TRBD1. CDR1 is SGHAT and CDR2 is FQNNGV in the germline V gene. Germline trimming cut 5 bases from V and 6 bases from J; bases unmatched to any gene: 7. The CDR3 totals 15 residues. CDR3 protein: CASSPRGTANSPLHF. The CDR3 coding sequence is TGTGCCAGCAGCCCCCGAGGGACAGCTAATTCACCCCTCCACTTT.

This chain uses TRBV6-5 with TRBJ2-7, with D possibly matching TRBD1 (6 bases). This CDR3 region has 14 residues. V lost 6 bases and J 6 bases, leaving 18 bases between the germline ends. The germline CDR1 and CDR2 sequences are MNHEY and SVGAGI. The CDR3 reads CASRPDRPWGEQYF. The CDR3 DNA reads as TGTGCCAGCAGACCCGACAGGCCGTGGGGCGAGCAGTACTTC.

The chain recombines TRBV28 with TRBJ2-5, with D tentatively TRBD2 (6 bases). The length of the CDR3 is 16 residues. Germline lookup yields CDR1 MDHEN and CDR2 SYDVKM. V gave up 6 bases and J gave up 3 bases, with 20 bases separating them. The CDR3 protein is CASRPPLRCGEETQYF. The CDR3 DNA reads as TGTGCCAGCAGACCCCCCCTGAGGTGCGGGGAAGAGACCCAGTACTTC.

The gene calls are TRBV7-2 and TRBJ2-7, with 8 bases aligning to TRBD1. CDR1 is SGHTA and CDR2 is FQGNSA in the germline V gene. CDR3 length equals 15 residues. The V and J ends lost 2 bases and 6 bases, in that order; junction bases with no gene match: 9. This chain's CDR3 is CASSLIGQGECEQYF. The CDR3 DNA is TGTGCCAGCAGCTTAATAGGACAGGGCGAGTGCGAGCAGTACTTC.

The rearrangement joins TRBV19 to TRBJ1-1, with TRBD1 matching over 8 bases. Germline loops: CDR1 LNHDA, CDR2 SQIVND (reference sequence). The CDR3 loop spans 14 amino acids. Trimming removed 10 bases from V and 1 base from J; junction bases left unmatched: 8. DNA for the CDR3: TGTGCCAACACCGCCGGGACAGGGAACACTGAAGCTTTCTTT. The encoded protein is CANTAGTGNTEAFF.

The chain is built from TRBV29-1 and TRBJ1-2, with a possible D match to TRBD1 (6 bases). With 7 bases removed from V and 5 bases from J, the gap between germline ends came to 14 bases. Germline V lookup: CDR1 SQVTM, CDR2 ANQGSEA. The CDR3 covers 12 residues. This chain's CDR3 is CSARRGSYGYTF. Here the CDR3 DNA reads TGCAGCGCCCGGAGGGGGTCTTATGGCTACACCTTC. Combining the CDR3 with reference TRBV29-1 and TRBJ1-2 gives the whole variable domain SAVISQKPSRDICQRGTSLTIQCQVDSQVTMMFWYRQQPGQSLTLIATANQGSEATYESGFVIDKFPISRPNLTFSTLTVSNMSPEDSSIYLCSARRGSYGYTFGSGTRLTVV.

The rearrangement joins TRBV14 to TRBJ2-3; 10 bases match TRBD2. The CDR3 has 18 amino acids. Germline loops: CDR1 SGHDN, CDR2 FVKESK. Trimming cost V 4 bases and J 5 bases; bases outside gene matches: 15. The DNA of the CDR3 is TGTGCCAGCAGCCGAACGGAAACAAAGCGGGGGGGCCAAGATACGCAGTATTTT. The encoded protein is CASSRTETKRGGQDTQYF. Full variable domain (outside the CDR3, taken from reference TRBV14 and TRBJ2-3): EAGVTQFPSHSVIEKGQTVTLRCDPISGHDNLYWYRRVMGKEIKFLLHFVKESKQDESGMPNNRFLAERTGGTYSTLKVQPAELEDSGVYFCASSRTETKRGGQDTQYFGPGTRLTVL.

The chain has TRBV27 and TRBJ1-2; D is possibly TRBD1 (6 bases). Germline V CDR1 and CDR2: MNHEY, SMNVEV (reference sequence). The germline V and J ends were trimmed by 5 bases and 4 bases, with 26 bases remaining between them. The CDR3 is made up of 18 amino acids. The CDR3 DNA is TGTGCCAGCAGTCCTTCACGAGACCCCTCAGGGGCGGGCTATGGCTACACCTTC. Translation gives CASSPSRDPSGAGYGYTF.

The rearrangement links TRBV9 to TRBJ2-5; D might be TRBD2 (6 bases). The CDR3 runs 15 residues. Trimming left V 0 bases short and J 5 bases short, with 14 bases between. Germline CDR1 and CDR2: SGDLS and YYNGEE. The chain's CDR3 is CASSVEGIGGETQYF. The CDR3 region has the DNA TGTGCCAGCAGCGTAGAGGGGATTGGGGGGGAGACCCAGTACTTC.

The CDR3 reads CASSDLITSYEQYF. The CDR3 region has the DNA TGTGCCAGCAGTGATCTCATTACCTCCTACGAGCAGTACTTC. The gene calls are TRBV2 and TRBJ2-7, with D unresolved. Per the germline V gene, CDR1 is SNHLY and CDR2 is FYNNEI. Trimming pared 3 bases from V and 0 bases from J, leaving 9 bases between. The CDR3 covers 14 residues.

The chain employs TRBV28 and TRBJ2-3; tentative D call: TRBD1 (6 bases). V was shortened by 8 bases and J by 5 bases, with 17 bases between the two germline ends. CDR3 length: 14 amino acids. Germline-derived CDR1 and CDR2 are MDHEN and SYDVKM. The CDR3 DNA reads TGTGCCAGCTCTACAGGGCGCTTAGGAGATACGCAGTATTTT. Translation gives CASSTGRLGDTQYF.

The rearrangement links TRBV4-3 to TRBJ2-4, with D uncertain. The CDR3 totals 15 residues. Germline values: CDR1 LGHNA, CDR2 YSLEER. V was clipped by 3 bases and J by 3 bases, with 12 bases between them. In nucleotides, the CDR3 is TGCGCCAGCAGCCATGGCCGGTCGAGCAAAAACATTCAGTACTTC. Translated, it gives CASSHGRSSKNIQYF.

This rearrangement joins TRBV7-2 to TRBJ2-5, with 9 bases lining up with TRBD2. CDR3 length equals 14 residues. The trim removed 3 bases at V and 4 bases at J, leaving 3 bases unmatched. Germline lookup yields CDR1 SGHTA and CDR2 FQGNSA. CDR3 in DNA: TGTGCCAGCAGCTTGCGGCGGGGGGGAGAGACCCAGTACTTC. It specifies CASSLRRGGETQYF. The full variable domain, its missing parts supplied by reference TRBV7-2 and TRBJ2-5, is GAGVSQSPSNKVTEKGKDVELRCDPISGHTALYWYRQSLGQGLEFLIYFQGNSAPDKSGLPSDRFSAERTGGSVSTLTIQRTQQEDSAVYLCASSLRRGGETQYFGPGTRLLVL.

The chain recombines TRBV7-3 with TRBJ2-3, with D maybe TRBD1 (5 bases). The CDR3 is 18 residues long. CDR1 and CDR2 from the germline V gene are SGHTA and FQGTGA. V lost 2 bases, J lost 0 bases, and 18 bases lay in between. The CDR3, as DNA: TGTGCCAGCAGCTTAGATTTCGTACAGGACCATAGCACAGATACGCAGTATTTT. It specifies CASSLDFVQDHSTDTQYF.

The chain recombines TRBV30 with TRBJ2-3; tentative D call: TRBD1 (6 bases). The length of the CDR3 is 15 residues. Trimming left V 2 bases short and J 0 bases short, with 12 bases between. Germline V gives CDR1 GTSNPN, CDR2 SVGIG (reference sequence). CDR3 loop: CAWSQDRKSTDTQYF. In nucleotides, the CDR3 is TGTGCCTGGAGTCAGGACAGAAAGAGCACAGATACGCAGTATTTT.

The chain joins TRBV7-3 to TRBJ2-6; possible D gene TRBD1, 6 bases. The CDR3 extends over 15 amino acids. Germline CDR1 SGHTA, CDR2 FQGTGA. V was trimmed by 2 bases and J by 3 bases, leaving 8 bases between them. In DNA form, the CDR3 reads TGTGCCAGCAGCTTAGGGGGCAGTGGGGCCAACGTCCTGACTTTC. It translates to CASSLGGSGANVLTF.

A few counts support this clone. The rearrangement uses TRBV5-5 and TRBJ1-2; D is unclear. Germline loops: CDR1 SGHKS, CDR2 YYEKEE (reference sequence). The length of the CDR3 is 13 residues. The V end lost 1 base, the J end lost 8 bases, and 12 bases lay between the germline ends. This CDR3 is CASSLRQKGGYTF. CDR3 nucleotides: TGTGCCAGCAGCTTGCGGCAAAAGGGAGGCTACACCTTC.

This clone has a single count. The chain couples TRBV7-2 to TRBJ2-3; 9 bases map to TRBD2. J lost 7 bases, V lost 7 bases, and 12 bases had no gene match. Germline CDR1 and CDR2: SGHTA and FQGNSA. The CDR3 runs to 15 residues. CDR3 loop: CASTYPRGGGYTQYF. The CDR3 bases are TGTGCCAGCACCTACCCGCGGGGGGGCGGTTATACGCAGTATTTT. Full variable domain (rest looked up from reference TRBV7-2 and TRBJ2-3): GAGVSQSPSNKVTEKGKDVELRCDPISGHTALYWYRQSLGQGLEFLIYFQGNSAPDKSGLPSDRFSAERTGGSVSTLTIQRTQQEDSAVYLCASTYPRGGGYTQYFGPGTRLTVL.